One sample yielded the 16 T cell receptor beta chains listed below, sequenced in a study of OX40 agonist ivuxolimab in advanced cancers. Measured with immunoSEQ multiplex PCR; TCRdb has only the in-frame clones, and not every one. The sample has around 23,000 clones; approximately 82% are singletons. Sequencing used CD4+ or CD8+ T cells sorted from blood, obtained in a trial of the OX40 agonist ivuxolimab. These TCRs come from an adult with an advanced solid tumor such as melanoma, head and neck, liver or kidney cancer.

The V and J genes are TRBV11-2 and TRBJ2-4; D is perhaps TRBD2 (6 bases). There are 14 residues in the CDR3. The V end was cut by 5 bases, the J end by 10 bases, with 18 bases between. Germline values: CDR1 SGHAT, CDR2 FQNNGV. The chain's CDR3 is CASSPLRGLSIQYF. CDR3 nucleotides: TGTGCCAGCAGCCCCTTACGGGGACTTTCGATTCAGTACTTC.

The rearrangement joins TRBV7-6 to TRBJ1-5; 10 bases map to TRBD1. CDR1 and CDR2 (germline): SGHVS, FNYEAQ. J gave up 4 bases and V 5 bases, and 11 bases lay outside the gene matches. The CDR3 is 17 residues long. CDR3 coding DNA: TGTGCCAGCAGCCTCCGGACCGGGACAGGGGCTAATCAGCCCCAGCATTTT. It specifies CASSLRTGTGANQPQHF.

The chain links TRBV27 to TRBJ2-1; D is unresolved. The V end was cut by 6 bases, the J end by 5 bases, with 14 bases between. Germline V CDR1 and CDR2: MNHEY, SMNVEV (reference sequence). This CDR3 spans 14 amino acids. In nucleotides, the CDR3 is TGTGCCAGCAGGCCCATTGATCTCAACAATGAGCAGTTCTTC. Translated, it gives CASRPIDLNNEQFF.

This clone appeared a single time. The CDR3 here is CASSFDREVQPQHF. As DNA, the CDR3 is TGTGCCAGCAGCTTTGACAGGGAGGTTCAGCCCCAGCATTTT. This sequence joins TRBV7-2 and TRBJ1-5, with TRBD1 matching over 7 bases. The trim removed 3 bases at V and 6 bases at J, leaving 5 bases unmatched. Germline V gene data show CDR1 as SGHTA and CDR2 as FQGNSA. The CDR3 runs to 14 residues.

The V call is TRBV18, the J call TRBJ2-1; the match to TRBD1 covers 11 bases. V was clipped by 5 bases and J by 3 bases; unmatched bases: 6. In germline, CDR1 is KGHSH, CDR2 LQKENI. The CDR3 length is 16 residues. The CDR3 reads CASSSSGTGGYNEQFF. The DNA for the CDR3 is TGTGCCAGCTCATCATCCGGGACAGGGGGCTACAATGAGCAGTTCTTC.

J is TRBJ2-2 and V is TRBV7-9, with D possibly being TRBD2 (6 bases). Germline assignment: CDR1 SEHNR and CDR2 FQNEAQ (reference sequence). Trimming cost V 1 base and J 4 bases, with 10 bases left between them. CDR3 length equals 15 residues. CDR3 region: CASSLGVSGTGELFF. CDR3 in DNA: TGTGCCAGCAGCTTAGGAGTTAGCGGCACCGGGGAGCTGTTTTTT.

The rearrangement joins TRBV7-9 to TRBJ1-5; a possible D gene is TRBD1 (5 bases). Germline values: CDR1 SEHNR, CDR2 FQNEAQ (reference sequence). The length of the CDR3 is 14 residues. The ends were cut back, 1 base at V and 8 bases at J, with 12 bases in the middle. In DNA, the CDR3 is TGTGCCAGCAGCTTAGATGGGGGTCTCAAGCCCCAGCATTTT. It translates to CASSLDGGLKPQHF.

The rearrangement links TRBV5-1 to TRBJ2-5; TRBD2 is a possible D gene (5 bases). Trimming removed 1 base from V and 2 bases from J, with 6 bases in between. The CDR3 runs to 13 residues. CDR1 and CDR2 (germline): SGHRS, YFSETQ. The CDR3 DNA is TGCGCCAGCAGCTTGAGGGAGCAAGAGACCCAGTACTTC. Translating gives CASSLREQETQYF.

The V gene is TRBV4-2, the J gene TRBJ2-5; TRBD2 matches 8 bases. The CDR3 extends over 15 amino acids. CDR1 LGHNA and CDR2 YNFKEQ come from the germline V gene. Unmatched junction bases numbered 4, after V lost 2 bases and J lost 2 bases. CDR3 amino acids: CASSQPLAAQETQYF. The CDR3 DNA is TGTGCCAGCAGCCAACCACTAGCGGCTCAAGAGACCCAGTACTTC.

The genes are TRBV14 and TRBJ2-7, with D maybe TRBD1 (8 bases). This CDR3 has 16 residues. Germline CDR1 is SGHDN and CDR2 is FVKESK. Trimming left V 4 bases short and J 2 bases short, with 18 bases between. The CDR3 loop is CASSLRGGQAAYEQYF. DNA of the CDR3: TGTGCCAGCAGCCTAAGGGGGGGACAGGCCGCCTACGAGCAGTACTTC.

The table lists this clone with a few counts. The CDR3 protein is CASSDSGLAGTEQFF. The CDR3 DNA reads as TGTGCCAGCAGTGACTCGGGACTAGCGGGAACTGAGCAGTTCTTC. This chain joins TRBV6-4 and TRBJ2-1; TRBD2 aligns across 13 bases. The CDR3 sequence is 15 residues long. The germline V gene has CDR1 MRHNA and CDR2 SNTAGT. The V segment lost 0 bases and the J segment 9 bases; nucleotides outside the gene matches: 2.

The chain uses TRBV15 and TRBJ1-2; D not certain. V was cut by 5 bases and J by 5 bases, with 12 bases left in between. This CDR3 region has 13 residues. Germline V CDR1 and CDR2: LNHNV, YYDKDF (reference sequence). CDR3 bases: TGTGCCACCAGCCCCCGGGGAGGGTATGGCTACACCTTC. It is translated as CATSPRGGYGYTF.

The gene calls are TRBV28 and TRBJ1-1; D remains ambiguous. CDR3 size: 15 residues. V shed 5 bases and J shed 9 bases, with 22 bases lying between them. Germline CDR1 MDHEN, CDR2 SYDVKM. This CDR3 is CASSPYINSDDKAFF. The CDR3 nucleotides are TGTGCCAGCAGTCCTTATATAAACAGTGACGACAAAGCTTTCTTT.

This clone was found a few times. This rearrangement joins TRBV9 to TRBJ2-5, with a weak D call TRBD1 (5 bases). V was pared by 1 base and J by 4 bases, with 14 bases between. The CDR3 extends over 15 amino acids. Per the germline V gene, CDR1 is SGDLS and CDR2 is YYNGEE. CDR3 coding DNA: TGTGCCAGCAGCGTATTCGGGTGGGGCGGAGAGACCCAGTACTTC. Translated, it gives CASSVFGWGGETQYF.

The V and J genes are TRBV29-1 and TRBJ1-2, with TRBD1 matching over 7 bases. Germline CDR1 and CDR2: SQVTM and ANQGSEA. This CDR3 comprises 13 residues. The ends lost 6 bases at V and 0 bases at J; junction bases unmatched: 4. For the CDR3, the DNA is TGCAGCGTCGACAGGGCTTCTAACTATGGCTACACCTTC. Encoded protein: CSVDRASNYGYTF.

This clone appeared a single time. The chain employs TRBV19 and TRBJ1-6; perhaps TRBD1 as D (5 bases). Trimming left V 10 bases short and J 7 bases short, with 26 bases between. The germline gives CDR1 LNHDA, CDR2 SQIVND (reference sequence). The CDR3 covers 17 residues. In DNA, the CDR3 is TGTGCCACAACGGGACCCCGCCGTTCGGGGAGAAATTCACCCCTCCACTTT. It translates to CATTGPRRSGRNSPLHF.